The 27 T cell receptor beta chains below were found in one sample sequenced in a study of blood T cell repertoires in COVID-19. Method: immunoSEQ multiplex PCR; TCRdb's copy keeps in-frame clones and lacks some. The table lists 150,000 to 200,000 clones, around 87% of them singletons. Source material: peripheral blood. Source of these receptors: a man aged 60 to 69 with COVID-19, enrolled during active disease.

The chain is built from TRBV10-3 and TRBJ1-2; a possible D gene is TRBD1 (5 bases). Trimming took off 3 bases at V and 4 bases at J, with 12 bases between the two ends. CDR1 and CDR2 (germline): ENHRY, SYGVKD. The CDR3 loop spans 14 amino acids. The chain's CDR3 is CAISEGREGYGYTF. As DNA, the CDR3 is TGTGCCATCAGTGAAGGCAGGGAGGGCTATGGCTACACCTTC.

This chain connects TRBV5-6 to TRBJ2-7; maybe TRBD2 (7 bases). Looked up from germline, CDR1 is SGHDT and CDR2 is YYEEEE. The CDR3 consists of 14 residues. Between the trimmed V and J ends, which lost 0 bases and 3 bases, there was a span of 10 bases. The CDR3 reads CASSLEGGLYEQYF. Here the CDR3 DNA reads TGTGCCAGCAGCTTGGAGGGGGGGCTCTACGAGCAGTACTTC.

The V and J genes are TRBV13 and TRBJ1-2; TRBD1 is a possible D gene (6 bases). The germline CDR1 and CDR2 sequences are PRHDT and FYEKMQ (reference sequence). V lost 5 bases, J lost 4 bases, and 17 bases lay in between. This CDR3 is built from 15 residues. Here the CDR3 DNA reads TGTGCCAGCAGCCCGCAGGGGTTATTGTCCTATGGCTACACCTTC. Encoded protein: CASSPQGLLSYGYTF.

This chain uses TRBV2 with TRBJ1-6; D unresolved. Trimming shortened V by 2 bases and J by 8 bases, and 13 bases separated the two germline ends. CDR1 and CDR2 (germline): SNHLY, FYNNEI. The CDR3 runs 15 residues. CDR3 amino acids: CASSEMNSPYSPLHF. In DNA, the CDR3 is TGTGCCAGCAGTGAAATGAACAGCCCTTATTCACCCCTCCACTTT.

This clone was counted once. The DNA of the CDR3 is TGTGCCAGCTCACCTCTCCGGGGACAGAGGTCGGAGGGCTACGAGCAGTACTTC. It translates to CASSPLRGQRSEGYEQYF. The V gene is TRBV18, the J gene TRBJ2-7, with D possibly being TRBD1 (7 bases). The V and J ends lost 3 bases and 3 bases respectively, with 24 bases between them. Germline V lookup: CDR1 KGHSH, CDR2 LQKENI. This CDR3 has 18 residues. Using reference TRBV18 and TRBJ2-7 for the parts outside the CDR3, the full variable domain is NAGVMQNPRHLVRRRGQEARLRCSPMKGHSHVYWYRQLPEEGLKFMVYLQKENIIDESGMPKERFSAEFPKEGPSILRIQQVVRGDSAAYFCASSPLRGQRSEGYEQYFGPGTRLTVT.

Comments on this clone: Within the sample, other DNA sequences also encode this same CDR3. V is TRBV7-9 and J is TRBJ1-5; 9 nucleotides line up with TRBD1. The CDR3 has 17 amino acids. CDR1 SEHNR and CDR2 FQNEAQ come from the germline V gene (reference sequence). The V gene end was trimmed by 5 bases and the J gene end by 4 bases; junction bases not matched to a gene: 12. CDR3 sequence: CASSLLGGTGTNQPQHF. The CDR3 nucleotides are TGTGCCAGCAGCCTCCTAGGTGGGACAGGGACTAATCAGCCCCAGCATTTT.

The V and J genes are TRBV4-2 and TRBJ2-4; D not resolved. Germline V gives CDR1 LGHNA, CDR2 YNFKEQ. This CDR3 has 16 residues. V lost 1 base, J lost 0 bases, and 10 bases lay in between. In DNA form, the CDR3 reads TGTGCCAGCAGCCAAGTCTCTGAGTTAGCCAAAAACATTCAGTACTTC. Translating it yields CASSQVSELAKNIQYF.

This chain uses TRBV19 with TRBJ1-3; 8 nucleotides match TRBD1. Germline trimming cut 10 bases from V and 2 bases from J; bases unmatched to any gene: 10. This CDR3 is built from 15 residues. The germline CDR1 and CDR2 sequences are LNHDA and SQIVND (reference sequence). The CDR3 coding sequence is TGTGCCACTGGACAGGGTTATTCGGCTGGAAACACCATATATTTT. Translation: CATGQGYSAGNTIYF.

This clone was found a few times. The chain links TRBV19 to TRBJ1-5; 10 nucleotides align to TRBD1. The V gene end was trimmed by 8 bases and the J gene end by 6 bases; junction bases not matched to a gene: 4. Per germline, CDR1 LNHDA and CDR2 SQIVND (reference sequence). This CDR3 has 13 residues. CDR3 bases: TGTGCCAGTGCGGGACAGGGGTCTCAGCCCCAGCATTTT. This gives the protein CASAGQGSQPQHF.

This clone was detected once. The genes are TRBV12-3 or TRBV12-4 and TRBJ1-1; D perhaps matches TRBD1 (6 bases). The CDR3 contains 13 residues. Trimming stripped 3 bases from V and 7 bases from J, with 12 bases between. CDR3 bases: TGTGCCAGCAGTTTTCGAAGGGGGAGTGAAGCTTTCTTT. It is translated as CASSFRRGSEAFF.

The chain links TRBV3-1 (or the pseudogene TRBV3-2) to TRBJ2-2; D is possibly TRBD1 (5 bases). The CDR3 extends over 13 amino acids. The germline V and J ends were trimmed by 3 bases and 7 bases, with 9 bases remaining between them. From germline, CDR1 is LGHDT and CDR2 YNNKEL (reference sequence). The CDR3 coding sequence is TGTGCCAGCAGCCATTTAGGGGACGGGGAGCTGTTTTTT. Protein product: CASSHLGDGELFF.

This chain connects TRBV11-3 to TRBJ1-1; D gene unclear. Trimming removed 1 base from V and 5 bases from J, with 2 bases in between. Germline-derived CDR1 and CDR2 are SGHNT and YENEEA. The CDR3 consists of 11 residues. The CDR3 reads CASSLATEAFF. DNA for the CDR3: TGTGCCAGCAGCTTAGCTACTGAAGCTTTCTTT.

DNA for the CDR3: TGCGCCAGCAGCTTGTCCGGGGATGGCAATCAGCCCCAGCATTTT. Its translation is CASSLSGDGNQPQHF. The J gene is TRBJ1-5, the V gene TRBV5-1; no clear D gene. The CDR3 is 15 residues long. Between the trimmed V and J ends, which lost 1 base and 2 bases, there was a span of 10 bases. Germline lookup yields CDR1 SGHRS and CDR2 YFSETQ.

A note on this clone: This sample also contains other DNA sequences that code for the same CDR3. The rearrangement joins TRBV9 to TRBJ1-5; D perhaps matches TRBD1 (5 bases). The CDR3 is 15 residues long. V was cut by 0 bases and J by 3 bases, with 10 bases left in between. CDR1 is SGDLS, CDR2 YYNGEE, per germline. CDR3 sequence: CASSVGQGSNQPQHF. The CDR3 nucleotides read TGTGCCAGCAGCGTAGGGCAGGGCTCCAATCAGCCCCAGCATTTT.

The V and J genes are TRBV12-5 and TRBJ2-5; 8 bases line up with TRBD1. Per germline, CDR1 LGHNT and CDR2 FRNRAP. V was clipped by 4 bases and J by 5 bases; unmatched bases: 6. This CDR3 region has 14 residues. Here the CDR3 reads CASGSMDRAETQYF. The DNA of the CDR3 is TGTGCTAGTGGTTCGATGGACAGGGCGGAGACCCAGTACTTC.

The rearrangement uses TRBV27 and TRBJ1-6; tentative D call: TRBD1 (6 bases). The V gene lost 7 bases and the J gene lost 7 bases, with 14 bases spanning the gap. This CDR3 is 14 amino acids long. The germline CDR1 and CDR2 sequences are MNHEY and SMNVEV (reference sequence). In nucleotides, the CDR3 is TGTGCCAGCATCGTCCAGGGGAAGAATTCACCCCTCCACTTT. Amino acids: CASIVQGKNSPLHF.

The V gene is TRBV19, the J gene TRBJ1-1, with 7 bases that match TRBD1. This CDR3 is 16 amino acids long. Germline CDR1 and CDR2: LNHDA and SQIVND (reference sequence). The V gene end was trimmed by 5 bases and the J gene end by 5 bases; junction bases not matched to a gene: 14. The CDR3 sequence is CASSLITGARVTEAFF. The DNA of the CDR3 is TGTGCCAGTAGTCTCATAACAGGGGCCAGGGTTACTGAAGCTTTCTTT.

This rearrangement joins TRBV10-3 to TRBJ2-5; D is possibly TRBD1 (6 bases). In germline, CDR1 is ENHRY, CDR2 SYGVKD. This CDR3 has 14 amino acids. V was trimmed by 4 bases and J by 4 bases, leaving 13 bases between them. The CDR3: CAISVAGAPETQYF. CDR3 in DNA: TGTGCCATCAGTGTTGCAGGGGCCCCAGAGACCCAGTACTTC.

This clone was seen only once. The chain recombines TRBV7-2 with TRBJ1-1, with D perhaps TRBD1 (6 bases). The CDR3 has 13 amino acids. V was trimmed by 5 bases and J by 11 bases, leaving 18 bases between them. Per germline, CDR1 SGHTA and CDR2 FQGNSA. CDR3 coding DNA: TGTGCCAGCAGCCCTAGAGGGGGGGACCAGGCTTTCTTT. It is translated as CASSPRGGDQAFF.

Comment on this clone: Compared with germline, one end of the junction differs, possibly owing to a read error. The J gene is TRBJ2-1, the V gene TRBV24-1; 9 bases agree with TRBD1. Germline V gives CDR1 KGHDR, CDR2 SFDVKD. The length of the CDR3 is 15 residues. The CDR3 sequence: CATSDGQGSFNEQFF. The CDR3 DNA is TGTGCCACCAGTGACGGACAGGGGTCCTTCAATGAGCAGTTCTTC.

The chain couples TRBV19 to TRBJ1-5; 8 bases are shared with TRBD1. The junction had 9 bases not matched to a gene; V was cut back by 5 bases and J by 6 bases. The CDR3 covers 15 residues. Germline V gene sequence: CDR1 LNHDA, CDR2 SQIVND (reference sequence). The DNA for the CDR3 is TGTGCCAGTAGTTTGGGCGGACAGGGTGGTCAGCCCCAGCATTTT. Protein: CASSLGGQGGQPQHF. Supplemented by reference TRBV19 and TRBJ1-5, the full variable domain reads DGGITQSPKYLFRKEGQNVTLSCEQNLNHDAMYWYRQDPGQGLRLIYYSQIVNDFQKGDIAEGYSVSREKKESFPLTVTSAQKNPTAFYLCASSLGGQGGQPQHFGDGTRLSIL.

For the CDR3, the DNA is TGTGCCACCAGTGACACAGGGGGCAGAGATGAAAAACTGTTTTTT. Residues: CATSDTGGRDEKLFF. J is TRBJ1-4 and V is TRBV24-1; 9 nucleotides line up with TRBD1. The CDR3 consists of 15 residues. J was trimmed by 6 bases and V by 4 bases; bases with no gene match: 5. Germline V CDR1 and CDR2: KGHDR, SFDVKD.

This chain's CDR3 is CASSLNPTTGNYEQYF. The CDR3 nucleotides are TGTGCCAGCAGCTTAAACCCAACGACAGGAAACTACGAGCAGTACTTC. The gene calls are TRBV7-3 and TRBJ2-7, with D possibly TRBD1 on 6 matching bases. CDR1 is SGHTA and CDR2 is FQGTGA in the germline V gene. The CDR3 is 16 amino acids. V was shortened by 1 base and J by 3 bases, with 16 bases between the two germline ends.

The chain combines TRBV19 with TRBJ2-7, with 7 positions matching TRBD1. This CDR3 has 14 amino acids. CDR1 is LNHDA, CDR2 SQIVND, per germline (reference sequence). V lost 6 bases, J lost 5 bases, and 10 bases stayed unmatched. CDR3 coding DNA: TGTGCCAGTAGCACCGACAGGGTCGGGGACGAGCAGTACTTC. This codes for CASSTDRVGDEQYF.

This clone was recorded only once. The chain carries TRBV11-1 and TRBJ2-3; D call uncertain. V lost 2 bases to trimming and J lost 1 base, with 10 bases between them. Germline CDR1 SGHAT, CDR2 FQDESV (reference sequence). This CDR3 has 15 residues. The CDR3 protein is CASSLMVQGTDTQYF. CDR3 bases: TGTGCCAGCAGCTTAATGGTGCAGGGCACAGATACGCAGTATTTT.

The chain employs TRBV18 and TRBJ1-1; D perhaps matches TRBD1 (5 bases). CDR1 and CDR2 from the germline V gene are KGHSH and LQKENI. With 1 base removed from V and 1 base from J, the gap between germline ends came to 13 bases. The CDR3 totals 16 residues. Written as DNA, the CDR3 is TGTGCCAGCTCACCACTACAAGGACACCCGAACACTGAAGCTTTCTTT. Its protein is CASSPLQGHPNTEAFF. Full variable domain (outside the CDR3, taken from reference TRBV18 and TRBJ1-1): NAGVMQNPRHLVRRRGQEARLRCSPMKGHSHVYWYRQLPEEGLKFMVYLQKENIIDESGMPKERFSAEFPKEGPSILRIQQVVRGDSAAYFCASSPLQGHPNTEAFFGQGTRLTVV.

The chain employs TRBV13 and TRBJ2-7, with D possibly matching TRBD2 (5 bases). The germline gives CDR1 PRHDT, CDR2 FYEKMQ (reference sequence). CDR3 length: 14 amino acids. V lost 4 bases to trimming and J lost 2 bases, with 12 bases between them. In DNA form, the CDR3 reads TGTGCCAGCAGCTCCAGGACTGGGACCTACGAGCAGTACTTC. This gives the protein CASSSRTGTYEQYF.